A selection of T cell receptor beta chains follows, all from one sample in a study of blood T cell repertoires in COVID-19. Libraries were prepared by immunoSEQ multiplex PCR; TCRdb keeps only in-frame clonotypes and omits some of them. The repertoire holds 130,000 to 150,000 clones, with approximately 80% as singletons. Sequences were obtained from PBMCs or T cells enriched from blood (not recorded which). The receptor source for this set is a man over 45 who had recovered from COVID-19. Both conserved end residues are part of each CDR3. The D gene is left open where the match is weak. Size values are once, few and many counts, or a class for expanded clones, and some rows have none.

v_gene	j_gene	abundance	len	d_gene	CDR3aa	CDR3nt
TRBV9	TRBJ2-1	.	15	TRBD1	CASSAGQGYYNEQFF	TGTGCCAGCAGCGCGGGACAGGGCTATTACAATGAGCAGTTCTTC
TRBV3-1/TRBV3-2	TRBJ1-3	.	12	.	CASSQSTDTIYF	TGTGCCAGCAGCCAAAGCACGGACACCATATATTTT
TRBV7-2	TRBJ1-3	.	16	.	CASSLAGQYSGNTIYF	TGTGCCAGCAGCTTAGCTGGGCAGTACTCTGGAAACACCATATATTTT
TRBV7-2	TRBJ2-4	.	16	TRBD2	CASTYESGGAKNIQYF	TGTGCCAGCACATATGAATCGGGGGGGGCCAAAAACATTCAGTACTTC
TRBV10-3	TRBJ1-4	.	15	.	CAIRGTLLGNEKLFF	TGTGCCATCAGGGGGACACTCCTGGGCAATGAAAAACTGTTTTTT
TRBV27	TRBJ2-7	.	16	.	CASSWGDRGKHYEQYF	TGTGCCAGCAGTTGGGGGGACCGAGGGAAGCATTACGAGCAGTACTTC
TRBV6-5	TRBJ2-7	.	16	.	CASSYRRFDHSYEQYF	TGTGCCAGCAGTTACAGGCGGTTTGATCACTCCTACGAGCAGTACTTC
TRBV27	TRBJ1-5	.	17	.	CASSLWDKAYSNQPQHF	TGTGCCAGCAGTTTATGGGACAAAGCGTATAGCAATCAGCCCCAGCATTTT
TRBV5-1	TRBJ2-7	once	15	TRBD1	CASSSEGQTSYEQYF	TGCGCCAGCAGCTCAGAGGGACAGACCTCCTACGAGCAGTACTTC
TRBV7-2	TRBJ1-5	once	19	TRBD1	CASSSIPGQGVNSNQPQHF	TGTGCCAGCAGCTCCATCCCGGGACAGGGGGTCAATAGCAATCAGCCCCAGCATTTT
TRBV9	TRBJ1-4	.	15	TRBD1	CASSFGQAGGEKLFF	TGTGCCAGCAGCTTCGGACAGGCGGGCGGCGAAAAACTGTTTTTT
TRBV28	TRBJ1-1	few	14	TRBD1	CASSLSGGPTEAFF	TGTGCCAGCAGTTTATCAGGGGGACCGACTGAAGCTTTCTTT
TRBV10-1	TRBJ1-1	.	14	TRBD1	CASSPDRGYTEAFF	TGCGCCAGCAGTCCCGACAGGGGGTACACTGAAGCTTTCTTT
TRBV13	TRBJ2-1	.	16	.	CASSLGSQGLRNEQFF	TGTGCCAGCAGCTTAGGCTCTCAGGGGCTCCGGAATGAGCAGTTCTTC
TRBV12-5	TRBJ1-5	.	13	.	CASGLALNQPQHF	TGTGCTAGTGGTTTGGCCCTCAATCAGCCCCAGCATTTT
TRBV24-1	TRBJ2-5	.	13	TRBD1	CATQDGTEETQYF	TGTGCCACCCAGGACGGGACAGAAGAGACCCAGTACTTC
TRBV28	TRBJ1-4	.	14	TRBD1	CASSSDRAVEKLFF	TGTGCCAGCAGTTCGGACAGGGCCGTCGAAAAACTGTTTTTT